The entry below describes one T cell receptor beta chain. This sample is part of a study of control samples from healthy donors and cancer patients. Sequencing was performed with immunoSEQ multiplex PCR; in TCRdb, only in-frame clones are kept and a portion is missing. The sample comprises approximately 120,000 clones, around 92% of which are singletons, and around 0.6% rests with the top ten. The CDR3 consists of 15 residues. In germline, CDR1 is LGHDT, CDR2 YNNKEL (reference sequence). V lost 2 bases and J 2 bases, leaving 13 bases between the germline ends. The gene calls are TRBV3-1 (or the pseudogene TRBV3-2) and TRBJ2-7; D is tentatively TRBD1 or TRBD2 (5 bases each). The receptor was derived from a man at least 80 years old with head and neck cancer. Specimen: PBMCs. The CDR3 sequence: CASSQNTGAAYEQYF. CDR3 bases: TGTGCCAGCAGCCAAAACACCGGGGCCGCCTACGAGCAGTACTTC.